The clone carrying this TCR beta chain came up a few times. Its antigen is still unknown. Sequencing libraries made from TCR beta cDNA carried unique molecular identifiers. Via MiXCR, TCRdb re-called the PCR reads, giving one row per CDR3 protein. The repertoire holds a few hundred thousand distinct CDR3 sequences, with around 31% as singletons. These data originate in a study of post-analysis software for immune sequencing data. General study findings and limits: Five or six TRBV segments were more frequent in patients than controls; TRBV5-6, TRBV5-1 and TRBV20-1 belonged to this group.

The CDR3 runs 18 residues. Germline V gene data show CDR1 as SSHAT and CDR2 as FNYEAQ (reference sequence). The sample was blood. This receptor was obtained from a girl aged 2-17 years with multiple sclerosis. The V call is TRBV7-7, the J call TRBJ2-7; tentative D call: TRBD2 (6 bases). Matching the DNA end better, TRBJ2-5 makes the J call doubtful. The DNA for the CDR3 is TGTGCCAGCAGCTTATCGCCCGGAGGGCAGGGTGGCGAGAAGACCCAGTACTTC. Encoded protein: CASSLSPGGQGGEKTQYF.